This TCR beta chain comes out of a study of blood T cell repertoires in COVID-19. Study summary: Donors in the United States, Italy and Spain gave samples during acute or convalescent COVID-19. T cells, B-cell-depleted T cells, or PBMCs supplied cDNA or gDNA.

Followed over time, Seattle patients had been enrolled while infection was active. This table comes from immunoSEQ multiplex PCR, and its TCRdb copy is limited to in-frame clones, with some not included. The data show 200,000 to 250,000 clones, approximately 86% seen once. V was clipped by 5 bases and J by 4 bases, with 18 bases between them. The CDR3 is 15 residues long. Germline V lookup: CDR1 PRHDT, CDR2 FYEKMQ (reference sequence). This rearrangement joins TRBV13 to TRBJ2-7, with D hard to call. The sequence came from a woman in her thirties with COVID-19, enrolled during active disease. The sample consisted of peripheral blood. The CDR3 coding sequence is TGTGCCAGCAGCCCCCCATCCGGTAACCGTTACGAGCAGTACTTC. Its translation: CASSPPSGNRYEQYF.